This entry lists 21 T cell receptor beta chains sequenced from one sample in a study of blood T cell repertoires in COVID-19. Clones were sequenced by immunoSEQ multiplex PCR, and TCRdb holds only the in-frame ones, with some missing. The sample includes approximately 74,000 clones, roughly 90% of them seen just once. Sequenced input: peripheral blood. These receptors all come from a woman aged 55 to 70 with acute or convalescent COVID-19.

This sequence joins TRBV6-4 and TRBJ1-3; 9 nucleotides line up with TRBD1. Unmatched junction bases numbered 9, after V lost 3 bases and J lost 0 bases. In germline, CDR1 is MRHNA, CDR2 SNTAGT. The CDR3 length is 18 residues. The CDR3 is CASSEKPQGASSGNTIYF. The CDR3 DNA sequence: TGTGCCAGCAGTGAGAAACCACAGGGGGCGAGCTCTGGAAACACCATATATTTT.

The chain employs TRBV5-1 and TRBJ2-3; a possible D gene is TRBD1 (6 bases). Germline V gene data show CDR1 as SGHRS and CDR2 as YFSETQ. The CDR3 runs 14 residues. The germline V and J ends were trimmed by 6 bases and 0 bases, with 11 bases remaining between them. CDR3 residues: CASTKQGSTDTQYF. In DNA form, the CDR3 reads TGCGCCAGCACAAAACAGGGTAGCACAGATACGCAGTATTTT.

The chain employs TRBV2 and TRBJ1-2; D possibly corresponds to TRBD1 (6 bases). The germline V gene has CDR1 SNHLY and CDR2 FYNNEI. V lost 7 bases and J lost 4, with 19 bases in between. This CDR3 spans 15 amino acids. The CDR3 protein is CASTHWADRTYGYTF. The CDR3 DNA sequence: TGTGCCAGCACCCATTGGGCGGACAGAACCTATGGCTACACCTTC. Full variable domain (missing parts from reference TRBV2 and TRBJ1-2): EPEVTQTPSHQVTQMGQEVILRCVPISNHLYFYWYRQILGQKVEFLVSFYNNEISEKSEIFDDQFSVERPDGSNFTLKIRSTKLEDSAMYFCASTHWADRTYGYTFGSGTRLTVV.

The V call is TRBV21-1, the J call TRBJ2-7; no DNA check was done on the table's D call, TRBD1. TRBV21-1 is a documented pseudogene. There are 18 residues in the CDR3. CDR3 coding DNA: TGTGCCAGCAGCAAAGCTGGGCCGGGCAGGGGGCGCTCCTACGAGCAGTACGTC. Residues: CASSKAGPGRGRSYEQYV.

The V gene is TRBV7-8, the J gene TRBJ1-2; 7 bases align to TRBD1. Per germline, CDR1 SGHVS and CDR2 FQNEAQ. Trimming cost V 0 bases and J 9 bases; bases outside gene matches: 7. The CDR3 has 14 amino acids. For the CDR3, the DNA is TGTGCCAGCAGCTTAGCTACTACAGGGGCAAGCTACACCTTC. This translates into CASSLATTGASYTF.

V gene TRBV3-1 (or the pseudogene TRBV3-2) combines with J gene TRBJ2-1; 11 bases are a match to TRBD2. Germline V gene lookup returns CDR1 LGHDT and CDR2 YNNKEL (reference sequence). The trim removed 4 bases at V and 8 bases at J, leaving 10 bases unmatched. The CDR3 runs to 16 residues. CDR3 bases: TGTGCCAGCAGCCCCATCCTTAGCGGGAGGGCGGATGAGCAGTTCTTC. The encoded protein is CASSPILSGRADEQFF.

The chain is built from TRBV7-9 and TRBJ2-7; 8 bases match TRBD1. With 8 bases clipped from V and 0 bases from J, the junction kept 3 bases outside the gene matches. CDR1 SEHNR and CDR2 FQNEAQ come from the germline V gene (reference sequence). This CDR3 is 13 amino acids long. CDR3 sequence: CASGTGGSYEQYV. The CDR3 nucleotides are TGTGCCAGCGGAACAGGGGGCTCCTACGAGCAGTACGTC.

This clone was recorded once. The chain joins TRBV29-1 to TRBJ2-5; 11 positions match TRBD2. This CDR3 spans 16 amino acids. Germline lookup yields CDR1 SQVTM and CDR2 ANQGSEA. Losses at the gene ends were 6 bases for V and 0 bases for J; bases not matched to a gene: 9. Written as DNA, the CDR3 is TGCAGCGTCGCCGGACTAGCGGGCACCAACCAAGAGACCCAGTACTTC. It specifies CSVAGLAGTNQETQYF.

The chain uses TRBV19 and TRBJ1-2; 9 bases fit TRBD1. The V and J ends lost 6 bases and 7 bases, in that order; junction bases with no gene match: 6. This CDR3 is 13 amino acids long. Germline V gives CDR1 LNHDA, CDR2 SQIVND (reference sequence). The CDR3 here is CASSRTGDIGYTF. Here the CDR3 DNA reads TGTGCCAGTAGCCGGACAGGGGATATTGGCTACACCTTC.

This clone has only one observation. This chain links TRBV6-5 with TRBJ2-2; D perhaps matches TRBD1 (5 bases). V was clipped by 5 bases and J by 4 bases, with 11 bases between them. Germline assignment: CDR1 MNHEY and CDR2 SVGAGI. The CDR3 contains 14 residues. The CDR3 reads CASSRQGVTGELFF. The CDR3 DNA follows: TGTGCCAGCAGTCGGCAAGGGGTCACCGGGGAGCTGTTTTTT.

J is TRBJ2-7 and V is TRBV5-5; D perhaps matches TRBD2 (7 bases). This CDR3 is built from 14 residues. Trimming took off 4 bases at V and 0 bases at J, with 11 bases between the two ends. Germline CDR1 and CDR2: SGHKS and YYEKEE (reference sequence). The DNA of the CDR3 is TGTGCCAGCAGCGGGGAGGGACACTCCTACGAGCAGTACGTC. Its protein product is CASSGEGHSYEQYV.

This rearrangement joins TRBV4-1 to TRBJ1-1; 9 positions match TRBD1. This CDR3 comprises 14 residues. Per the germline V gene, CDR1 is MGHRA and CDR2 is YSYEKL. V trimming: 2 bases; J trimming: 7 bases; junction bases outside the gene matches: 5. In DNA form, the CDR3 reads TGCGCCAGCAGCCAATTCGGACAGGGGCGTGAAGCTTTCTTT. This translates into CASSQFGQGREAFF.

The CDR3 sequence is CASSPPLAGFQETQYF. DNA of the CDR3: TGTGCCAGCAGCCCTCCACTAGCGGGCTTCCAAGAGACCCAGTACTTC. The chain joins TRBV9 to TRBJ2-5, with 9 bases lining up with TRBD2. The CDR3 loop spans 16 amino acids. In germline, CDR1 is SGDLS, CDR2 YYNGEE. After removal of 4 bases from V and 1 base from J, the junction contained 8 bases not matched to a gene.

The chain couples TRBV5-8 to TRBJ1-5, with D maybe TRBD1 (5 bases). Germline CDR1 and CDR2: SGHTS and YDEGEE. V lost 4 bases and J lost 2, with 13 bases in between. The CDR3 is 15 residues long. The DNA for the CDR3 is TGTGCCAGCAGCGGTAGGGGTGGGGGCAATCAGCCCCAGCATTTT. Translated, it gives CASSGRGGGNQPQHF.

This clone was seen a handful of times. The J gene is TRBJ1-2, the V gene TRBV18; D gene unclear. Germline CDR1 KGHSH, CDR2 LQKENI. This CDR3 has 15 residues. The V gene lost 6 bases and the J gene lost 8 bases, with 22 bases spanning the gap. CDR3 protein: CASSRGAGSVNGYTF. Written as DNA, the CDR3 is TGTGCCAGCTCGCGTGGCGCGGGTTCCGTCAACGGCTACACCTTC. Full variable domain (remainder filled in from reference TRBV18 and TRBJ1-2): NAGVMQNPRHLVRRRGQEARLRCSPMKGHSHVYWYRQLPEEGLKFMVYLQKENIIDESGMPKERFSAEFPKEGPSILRIQQVVRGDSAAYFCASSRGAGSVNGYTFGSGTRLTVV.

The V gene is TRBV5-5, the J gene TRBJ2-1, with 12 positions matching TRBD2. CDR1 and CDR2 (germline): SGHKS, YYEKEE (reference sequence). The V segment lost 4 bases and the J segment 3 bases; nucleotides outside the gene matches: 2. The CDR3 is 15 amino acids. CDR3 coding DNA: TGTGCCAGCAGCCTACTAGCGGGGGGCTACAATGAGCAGTTCTTC. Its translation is CASSLLAGGYNEQFF.

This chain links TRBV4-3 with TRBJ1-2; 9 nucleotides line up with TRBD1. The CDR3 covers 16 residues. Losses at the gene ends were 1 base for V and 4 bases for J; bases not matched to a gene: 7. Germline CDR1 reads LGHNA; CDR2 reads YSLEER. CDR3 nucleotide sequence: TGCGCCAGCAGCCAAGCCCTAAGGACAGGGGTCTATGGCTACACCTTC. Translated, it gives CASSQALRTGVYGYTF.

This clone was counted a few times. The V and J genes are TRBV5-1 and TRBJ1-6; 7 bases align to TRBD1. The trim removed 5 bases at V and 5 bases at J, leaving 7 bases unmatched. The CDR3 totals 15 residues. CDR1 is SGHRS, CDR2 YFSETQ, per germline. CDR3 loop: CASRPGQVDNSPLHF. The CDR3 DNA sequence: TGCGCCAGCAGGCCTGGACAGGTTGATAATTCACCCCTCCACTTT.

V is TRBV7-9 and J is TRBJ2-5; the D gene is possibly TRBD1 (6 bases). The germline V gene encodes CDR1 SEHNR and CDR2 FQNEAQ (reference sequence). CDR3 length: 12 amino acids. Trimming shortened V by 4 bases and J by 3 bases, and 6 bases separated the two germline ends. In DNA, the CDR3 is TGTGCCAGCAGCTACAGGGAAGAGACCCAGTACTTC. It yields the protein CASSYREETQYF. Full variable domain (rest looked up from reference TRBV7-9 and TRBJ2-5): DTGVSQNPRHKITKRGQNVTFRCDPISEHNRLYWYRQTLGQGPEFLTYFQNEAQLEKSRLLSDRFSAERPKGSFSTLEIQRTEQGDSAMYLCASSYREETQYFGPGTRLLVL.

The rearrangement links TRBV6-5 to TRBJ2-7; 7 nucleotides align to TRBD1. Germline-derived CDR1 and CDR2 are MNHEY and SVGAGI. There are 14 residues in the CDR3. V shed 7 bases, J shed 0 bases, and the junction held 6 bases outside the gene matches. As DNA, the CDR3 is TGTGCCAGCACTAGACAGGGAAGCTCCTACGAGCAGTACGTC. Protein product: CASTRQGSSYEQYV.

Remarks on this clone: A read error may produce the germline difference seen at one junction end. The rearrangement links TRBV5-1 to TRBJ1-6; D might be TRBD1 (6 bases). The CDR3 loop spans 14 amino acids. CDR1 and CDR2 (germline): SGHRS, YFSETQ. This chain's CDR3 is CASSLGARDSPLHF. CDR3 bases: TGCGCCAGCAGTTTGGGGGCCAGAGATTCACCCCTCCACTTT.